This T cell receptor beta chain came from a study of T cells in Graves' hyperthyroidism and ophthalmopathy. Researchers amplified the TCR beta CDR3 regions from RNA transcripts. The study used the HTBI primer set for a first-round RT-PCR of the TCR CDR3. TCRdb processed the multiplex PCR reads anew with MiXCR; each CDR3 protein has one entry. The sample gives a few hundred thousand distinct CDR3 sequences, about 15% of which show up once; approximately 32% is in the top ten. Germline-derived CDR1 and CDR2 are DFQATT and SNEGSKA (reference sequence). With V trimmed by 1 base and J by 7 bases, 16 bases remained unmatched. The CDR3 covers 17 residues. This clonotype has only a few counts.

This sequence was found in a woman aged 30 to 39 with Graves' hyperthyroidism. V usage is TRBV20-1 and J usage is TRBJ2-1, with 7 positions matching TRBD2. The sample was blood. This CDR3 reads CSARGFLSGGPRNEQFF. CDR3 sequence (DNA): TGCAGTGCTAGAGGGTTTTTATCGGGAGGCCCTCGTAATGAGCAGTTCTTC.